This T cell receptor beta chain was observed in a study of T cells after yellow fever vaccination. Making TCR cDNA involved 5'RACE template switching, which added UMIs and a universal primer site. TCRdb recomputed calls from the 5' RACE reads with MiXCR, one row per CDR3 protein. Of about 300,000 distinct CDR3 sequences listed, 8.7% are singletons. This clonotype was counted a few times. Specimen: CD4+ T cells sorted from PBMCs, collected 5 days after the yellow fever booster vaccination. The sequence was collected from a man between 18 and 35 years old who received the YFV17D yellow fever vaccine.

CDR3 sequence: CASSEMGRGIGETQYF. CDR3 DNA sequence: TGCGCCAGCAGTGAAATGGGCAGGGGGATTGGAGAGACCCAGTACTTC. The rearrangement uses TRBV10-1 and TRBJ2-5; 7 bases are shared with TRBD1. The CDR3 totals 16 residues. The junction had 11 bases not matched to a gene; V was cut back by 3 bases and J by 4 bases. Germline assignment: CDR1 WNHNN and CDR2 SYGVQD (reference sequence).